The 2 T cell receptor beta chains reported below all come from one sample, sequenced in a study of shared clonotypes between healthy human individuals. Data came from immunoSEQ multiplex PCR; TCRdb stores just in-frame clones and leaves some out. The data hold hundreds of thousands of clones, with about three quarters observed a single time. The sequenced sample consisted of memory CD4+ T cells sorted from blood. The subset is: CD45RA-negative fraction. All receptors come from a woman aged 25 to 39 in good health.

The rearrangement uses TRBV28 and TRBJ1-5, with D maybe TRBD1 (6 bases). The germline V and J ends were trimmed by 2 bases and 4 bases, with 9 bases remaining between them. Germline CDR1 MDHEN, CDR2 SYDVKM. This CDR3 is 14 amino acids long. The CDR3 DNA sequence: TGTGCCAGCAGTTTAGGACAGCCAAATCAGCCCCAGCATTTT. Its protein product is CASSLGQPNQPQHF.

On this clone itself: A much larger clonotype is one base distant, so this may be a read error. Other DNA sequences within the sample encode an identical CDR3. V gene TRBV7-3 combines with J gene TRBJ2-1, with D possibly being TRBD2 (5 bases). Germline V gene lookup returns CDR1 SGHTA and CDR2 FQGTGA. V was pared by 2 bases and J by 0 bases, with 8 bases between. The CDR3 has 15 amino acids. As DNA, the CDR3 is TGTGCCAGCAGCTTAGAAGGGAGCTCCTACAATGAGCAGTTCTTC. This encodes CASSLEGSSYNEQFF.